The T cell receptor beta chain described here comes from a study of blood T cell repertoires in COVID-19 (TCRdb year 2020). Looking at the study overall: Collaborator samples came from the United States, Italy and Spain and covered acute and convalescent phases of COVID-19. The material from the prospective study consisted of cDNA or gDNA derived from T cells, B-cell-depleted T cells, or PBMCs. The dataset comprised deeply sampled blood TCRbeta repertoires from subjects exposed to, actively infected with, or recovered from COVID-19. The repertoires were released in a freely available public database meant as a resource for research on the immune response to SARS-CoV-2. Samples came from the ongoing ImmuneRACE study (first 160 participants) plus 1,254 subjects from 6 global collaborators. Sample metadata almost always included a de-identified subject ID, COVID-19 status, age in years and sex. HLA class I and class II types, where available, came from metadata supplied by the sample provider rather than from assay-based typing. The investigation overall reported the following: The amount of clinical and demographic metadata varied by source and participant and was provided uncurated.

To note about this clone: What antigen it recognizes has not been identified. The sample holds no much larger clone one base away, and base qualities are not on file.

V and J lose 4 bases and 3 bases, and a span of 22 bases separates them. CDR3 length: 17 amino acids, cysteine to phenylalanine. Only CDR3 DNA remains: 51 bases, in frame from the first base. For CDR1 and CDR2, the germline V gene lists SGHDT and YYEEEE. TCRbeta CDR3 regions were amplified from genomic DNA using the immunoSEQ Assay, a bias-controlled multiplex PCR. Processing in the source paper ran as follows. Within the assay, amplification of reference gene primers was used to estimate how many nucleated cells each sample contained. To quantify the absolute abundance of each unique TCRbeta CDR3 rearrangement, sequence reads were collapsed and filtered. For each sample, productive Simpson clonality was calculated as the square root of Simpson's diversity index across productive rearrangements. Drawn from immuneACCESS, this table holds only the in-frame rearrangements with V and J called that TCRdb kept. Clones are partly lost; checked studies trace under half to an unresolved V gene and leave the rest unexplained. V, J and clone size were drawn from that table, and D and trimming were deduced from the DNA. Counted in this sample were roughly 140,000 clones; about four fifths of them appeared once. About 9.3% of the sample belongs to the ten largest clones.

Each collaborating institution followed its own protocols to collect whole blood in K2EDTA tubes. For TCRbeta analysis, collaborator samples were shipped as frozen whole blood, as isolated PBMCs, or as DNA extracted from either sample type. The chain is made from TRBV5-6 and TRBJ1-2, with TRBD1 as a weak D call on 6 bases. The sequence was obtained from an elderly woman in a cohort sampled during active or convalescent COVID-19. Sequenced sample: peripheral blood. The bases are TGTGCCAGCAGCGAACAGCTTACAGGGTTTCTTGACTATGGCTACACCTTC. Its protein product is CASSEQLTGFLDYGYTF.